This is a list of T cell receptor beta chains from one sample in a study of tumor-infiltrating lymphocytes in oesophageal squamous cell carcinoma. TCRdb redid the calling of the PCR reads with MiXCR, one entry per CDR3 protein. The table records roughly 14,000 distinct CDR3 sequences, 50% of them present only once. The sample taken for sequencing was esophageal tumor tissue. The receptors derive from a male donor with esophageal squamous cell carcinoma. Each CDR3 is given with its conserved first and last residue. Each record gives: CDR3 length, clone size, V gene, D gene, J gene, CDR3 DNA, CDR3 protein. A D gene is named only where the DNA matches it firmly. Rows may omit the clone size; those that give it use once, few, many or a size class.

length: 13; size: few; V: TRBV12-3/TRBV12-4; D: .; J: TRBJ2-7; DNA: TGTGCCAGTGTGGCGGGCATCCGGGACGAGCAGTACTTC; CDR3: CASVAGIRDEQYF
length: 14; size: once; V: TRBV12-3/TRBV12-4; D: TRBD1; J: TRBJ2-1; DNA: TGTGCCAGCAGTTCGACAGGGGGCCCCTACGAGCAGTTCTTC; CDR3: CASSSTGGPYEQFF
length: 15; size: .; V: TRBV28; D: .; J: TRBJ2-4; DNA: TGTGCCAGCAGTTTATGGACTGTAGCCAAAAACATTCAGTACTTC; CDR3: CASSLWTVAKNIQYF
length: 13; size: many; V: TRBV14; D: .; J: TRBJ2-5; DNA: TGTGCCAGCAGTCAGCGACCGCGGGAGACCCAGTACTTC; CDR3: CASSQRPRETQYF
length: 16; size: medium-sized; V: TRBV11-3; D: .; J: TRBJ2-5; DNA: TGTGCCAGCAGCTCAGGTACAGGGCGATCCCAAGAGACCCAGTACTTC; CDR3: CASSSGTGRSQETQYF
length: 12; size: .; V: TRBV7-2; D: .; J: TRBJ2-7; DNA: TGTGCCAGCAGCGCGGACTGGGCGGAGCAGTACTTC; CDR3: CASSADWAEQYF
length: 17; size: large; V: TRBV7-2; D: .; J: TRBJ2-1; DNA: TGTGCCAGCAGCTTAAATTTTGTGACTAGGGCCTACAATGAGCAGTTCTTC; CDR3: CASSLNFVTRAYNEQFF
length: 14; size: few; V: TRBV7-3; D: TRBD2; J: TRBJ2-3; DNA: TGTGCCAGCAGCGAACTAGCGGGGGGGCATACGCAGTATTTT; CDR3: CASSELAGGHTQYF
length: 18; size: .; V: TRBV27; D: .; J: TRBJ2-1; DNA: TGTGCCAGCAGTTCCGGGACATATGCGGGAATTTCCTACAATGAGCAGTTCTTC; CDR3: CASSSGTYAGISYNEQFF
length: 15; size: .; V: TRBV7-4; D: TRBD2; J: TRBJ2-7; DNA: TGTGCCAGCAGCTCCACTAGCGGGAGCTCCTACGAGCAGTACTTC; CDR3: CASSSTSGSSYEQYF
length: 14; size: many; V: TRBV6-1; D: .; J: TRBJ2-3; DNA: TGTGCCAGCAGTCGGGGGGCAGGGTCCGATACGCAGTATTTT; CDR3: CASSRGAGSDTQYF
length: 14; size: .; V: TRBV7-8; D: .; J: TRBJ2-7; DNA: TGTGCCAGCAGCTTAGTTCTAGCGAGGTACGAGCAGTACTTC; CDR3: CASSLVLARYEQYF
length: 14; size: .; V: TRBV5-3; D: TRBD1; J: TRBJ1-2; DNA: TGTGCCAGCAGCTGGGAGGGGACAGTCTATGGCTACACCTTC; CDR3: CASSWEGTVYGYTF
length: 15; size: .; V: TRBV10-3; D: TRBD2; J: TRBJ2-3; DNA: TGTGCCATCAGTGGGACTAGCGGGGTTCCAGATACGCAGTATTTT; CDR3: CAISGTSGVPDTQYF
length: 16; size: .; V: TRBV12-3/TRBV12-4; D: TRBD1; J: TRBJ2-2; DNA: TGTGCCAGCAGAATACAGGGGGCCCGAAACACCGGGGAGCTGTTTTTT; CDR3: CASRIQGARNTGELFF
length: 15; size: few; V: TRBV12-3/TRBV12-4; D: TRBD1; J: TRBJ2-1; DNA: TGTGCCAGCAGTTTAAGGCAGGGGGCTGAAAATGAGCAGTTCTTC; CDR3: CASSLRQGAENEQFF
length: 15; size: many; V: TRBV10-3; D: TRBD1; J: TRBJ1-3; DNA: TGTGCCATCAGGGCTACAGGGGTTTTTGGAAACACCATATATTTT; CDR3: CAIRATGVFGNTIYF
length: 16; size: few; V: TRBV7-2; D: TRBD2; J: TRBJ2-1; DNA: TGTGCCAGCAGCTTAGCTGGCGGGAGCGGCTACAATGAGCAGTTCTTC; CDR3: CASSLAGGSGYNEQFF
length: 12; size: few; V: TRBV7-2; D: .; J: TRBJ2-5; DNA: TGTGCCAGCACCCTCTTAGGGGGGACCCAGTACTTC; CDR3: CASTLLGGTQYF
length: 15; size: .; V: TRBV7-3; D: TRBD2; J: TRBJ2-7; DNA: TGTGCCAGCAGCCGGTGGGCGGGAGAGGGAAATGAGCAGTACTTC; CDR3: CASSRWAGEGNEQYF
length: 13; size: many; V: TRBV6-1; D: .; J: TRBJ1-5; DNA: TGTGCCAGCAGTCGCAATAGCAATCAGCCCCAGCATTTT; CDR3: CASSRNSNQPQHF
length: 15; size: many; V: TRBV5-1; D: .; J: TRBJ1-6; DNA: TGCGCCAGCAGCTTAACCGGGACGAGTAATTCACCCCTCCACTTT; CDR3: CASSLTGTSNSPLHF
length: 15; size: .; V: TRBV28; D: TRBD2; J: TRBJ2-7; DNA: TGTGCCAGCAGTTTATCGACTAGCGGGCACAATGAGCAGTTCTTT; CDR3: CASSLSTSGHNEQFF
length: 13; size: .; V: TRBV7-6; D: .; J: TRBJ1-5; DNA: TGTGCTAGCAGCTTAGTTCATGGGGAGCCCCAGCATTTT; CDR3: CASSLVHGEPQHF
length: 13; size: .; V: TRBV12-3/TRBV12-4; D: .; J: TRBJ2-1; DNA: TGTGCCAGCAGTTCCCATCTAGAGGGTGAGCAGTTCTTC; CDR3: CASSSHLEGEQFF
length: 11; size: few; V: TRBV7-6; D: .; J: TRBJ2-7; DNA: TGTGCCAGCAGCCCAGGAACCGAGCAGTACTTC; CDR3: CASSPGTEQYF
length: 11; size: .; V: TRBV12-3/TRBV12-4; D: .; J: TRBJ1-2; DNA: TGTGCCAGCAGCCTAGGGGGTGGCTACACCTTC; CDR3: CASSLGGGYTF
length: 14; size: few; V: TRBV7-6; D: TRBD1; J: TRBJ2-5; DNA: TGTGCCAGCAGCTTAGGGACAGGGGCAGAGACCCAGTACTTC; CDR3: CASSLGTGAETQYF
length: 15; size: .; V: TRBV11-3; D: .; J: TRBJ2-1; DNA: .; CDR3: CASSLGTGLRAVLRF
length: 17; size: .; V: TRBV27; D: TRBD2; J: TRBJ2-1; DNA: TGTGCCAGCAGCCGGACTAGCGGGATTGAGTCCTACAATGAGCAGTTCTTC; CDR3: CASSRTSGIESYNEQFF
length: 16; size: .; V: TRBV12-3/TRBV12-4; D: TRBD2; J: TRBJ2-7; DNA: TGTGCCAGCAGTTTAGCTCGACTAGCGGGAGGCAATGAGCAGTACTTC; CDR3: CASSLARLAGGNEQYF
length: 16; size: .; V: TRBV7-3; D: .; J: TRBJ2-4; DNA: TGTGCCAGCAGCTTAACAGGAAATCTAGCCAAAAACATTCAGTACTTC; CDR3: CASSLTGNLAKNIQYF
length: 15; size: .; V: TRBV7-2; D: .; J: TRBJ2-2; DNA: TGTGCCAGCAGCTTCGCGACAGTTAGGACCGGGGAGCTGTTTTTT; CDR3: CASSFATVRTGELFF